This is a list of T cell receptor beta chains from one sample in a study of T cell repertoires in cytomegalovirus infection. TCRdb independently ran MiXCR on the reads; one entry per CDR3 protein. The sample has about 530,000 distinct CDR3 sequences; around a quarter are singletons. Source material: PBMCs. These receptors originate from a human donor in good health (CMV status not recorded). Some clones in this sample may be carry-over from other donors' samples. Both conserved end residues are part of each CDR3. Fields, in order: clone size, J gene, V gene, CDR3 length, D gene, CDR3 DNA, CDR3 protein. D genes are given only for firm matches. A clone size is listed for some rows: how often the clone was seen (once, few, many), or a class if it is expanded.

size: .; J: TRBJ2-3; V: TRBV29-1; length: 12; D: .; DNA: TGCAGTTGTCCGGGACTTACAGATACGCAGTATTTT; CDR3: CSCPGLTDTQYF
size: many; J: TRBJ1-1; V: TRBV7-6; length: 14; D: .; DNA: TGTGCCAGCAGCTTATATGCGGGAGGGACTGAAGCTTTCTTT; CDR3: CASSLYAGGTEAFF
size: many; J: TRBJ1-5; V: TRBV7-2; length: 12; D: TRBD1; DNA: TGTGCCAGCAGCTTTGACAGGGGGGCCCAGCATTTT; CDR3: CASSFDRGAQHF
size: .; J: TRBJ1-1; V: TRBV29-1; length: 11; D: TRBD1; DNA: TGCAGCGGGACAGGGATCACTGAAGCTTTCTTT; CDR3: CSGTGITEAFF
size: few; J: TRBJ1-3; V: TRBV28; length: 15; D: .; DNA: TGTGCCAGCAGCCCCTCGACAGCCTCTGGAAACACCATATATTTT; CDR3: CASSPSTASGNTIYF
size: .; J: TRBJ1-6; V: TRBV5-6; length: 16; D: .; DNA: TGTGCCAGCAGCTTGGACAGGGCCGCTCTAAATTCACCCCTCCACTTT; CDR3: CASSLDRAALNSPLHF
size: few; J: TRBJ1-1; V: TRBV12-3/TRBV12-4; length: 14; D: .; DNA: TGTGCCAGCAGACTGACCTTTCGGAACACTGAAGCTTTCTTT; CDR3: CASRLTFRNTEAFF
size: few; J: TRBJ2-5; V: TRBV7-6; length: 16; D: .; DNA: TGTGCCAGCAGCTCCCTTGACATACCCAGAGGAGAGACCCAGTACTTC; CDR3: CASSSLDIPRGETQYF
size: .; J: TRBJ1-3; V: TRBV4-1; length: 16; D: .; DNA: TGCGCCAGCAGCCAAGCGCGGGCCAGGGAAGGAAACACCATATATTTT; CDR3: CASSQARAREGNTIYF
size: .; J: TRBJ2-5; V: TRBV28; length: 19; D: TRBD2; DNA: TGTGCCAGCAGTCCCCGGACTAGCGGGAGAGGAGCGTACCAAGAGACCCAGTACTTC; CDR3: CASSPRTSGRGAYQETQYF
size: .; J: TRBJ2-2; V: TRBV6-5; length: 15; D: TRBD1; DNA: TGTGCCAGCGGCCTGGGACAGGGGAGAGTCGGGGAGCTGTTTTTT; CDR3: CASGLGQGRVGELFF
size: .; J: TRBJ2-2; V: TRBV24-1; length: 15; D: .; DNA: TGTGCCACCAGTGATCCCTGGTTGACCACCGGGGAGCTGTTTTTT; CDR3: CATSDPWLTTGELFF
size: .; J: TRBJ2-3; V: TRBV23-1; length: 15; D: .; DNA: TGCGCCAGCAGTCAAGAACTCTTGAGCACAGATACGCAGTATTTT; CDR3: CASSQELLSTDTQYF
size: few; J: TRBJ2-7; V: TRBV12-3/TRBV12-4; length: 15; D: TRBD1; DNA: TGTGCCAGCAGTTTACAAGGACAGGGACCCTACGAGCAGTACTTC; CDR3: CASSLQGQGPYEQYF
size: few; J: TRBJ2-5; V: TRBV12-3/TRBV12-4; length: 15; D: .; DNA: TGTGCCAGCAGTTTAGGGGGCGGACGTTTAGAGACCCAGTACTTC; CDR3: CASSLGGGRLETQYF
size: few; J: TRBJ2-5; V: TRBV7-2; length: 12; D: .; DNA: TGTGCGGCGGGGCGGACGGAAGAGACCCAGTACTTC; CDR3: CAAGRTEETQYF
size: few; J: TRBJ2-1; V: TRBV7-2; length: 14; D: TRBD2; DNA: TGTGCCAGCAGCTTAGTTGTCAGGGAGGGTGAGCAGTTCTTC; CDR3: CASSLVVREGEQFF
size: few; J: TRBJ2-5; V: TRBV7-2; length: 15; D: .; DNA: TGTGCCAGCAGTGGCCGCTTGGGGACTCGAGAGACCCAGTACTTC; CDR3: CASSGRLGTRETQYF
size: .; J: TRBJ1-1; V: TRBV15; length: 12; D: .; DNA: TGTGCCACCAGCAGGACAGACAGGGAAGCTTTCTTT; CDR3: CATSRTDREAFF
size: many; J: TRBJ2-7; V: TRBV7-2; length: 15; D: .; DNA: TGTGCCAGCAGCCTCAGCTTATTCGGGCTGAGCGAGCAGTACTTC; CDR3: CASSLSLFGLSEQYF
size: .; J: TRBJ2-1; V: TRBV28; length: 15; D: TRBD1; DNA: TGTGCCAGCAGCCTAGGACAGGGGGCGGGGTATGAGCAGTTCTTC; CDR3: CASSLGQGAGYEQFF
size: many; J: TRBJ2-1; V: TRBV7-9; length: 15; D: TRBD2; DNA: TGTGCCAGCAGCCCTGGACTAGCGGGGACGAGTGAGCAGTTCTTC; CDR3: CASSPGLAGTSEQFF
size: many; J: TRBJ2-3; V: TRBV7-8; length: 15; D: TRBD2; DNA: TGTGCCAGCAGCTTATTCGAGGTAGCGGGGGATACGCAGTATTTT; CDR3: CASSLFEVAGDTQYF
size: .; J: TRBJ2-1; V: TRBV9; length: 15; D: TRBD2; DNA: TGTGCCAGCAGCAAAGGGGACTATCCCTACAATGAGCAGTTCTTC; CDR3: CASSKGDYPYNEQFF
size: .; J: TRBJ2-3; V: TRBV19; length: 14; D: .; DNA: TGTGCCGGAAAGGGGGGAGGGACTGCAGATACGCAGTATTTT; CDR3: CAGKGGGTADTQYF
size: many; J: TRBJ2-1; V: TRBV7-3; length: 16; D: TRBD2; DNA: TGTGCCAGCAGCTTACAGCGGGACCCAGGGCGGGCTGAGCAGTTCTTC; CDR3: CASSLQRDPGRAEQFF
size: .; J: TRBJ2-2; V: TRBV7-9; length: 16; D: .; DNA: TGTGCCAGCAGCTTAGTCGTCGGGACGAACACCGGGGAGCTGTTTTTT; CDR3: CASSLVVGTNTGELFF
size: many; J: TRBJ2-3; V: TRBV7-8; length: 18; D: TRBD2; DNA: TGTGCCAGCAGCTTTTTGCGGTGGACTAGCGGGAATGCAGATACGCAGTATTTT; CDR3: CASSFLRWTSGNADTQYF
size: many; J: TRBJ1-2; V: TRBV6-2/TRBV6-3; length: 11; D: .; DNA: TGTGCCAGCTCGGAGGGATCGGGCTACACCTTC; CDR3: CASSEGSGYTF
size: many; J: TRBJ2-1; V: TRBV11-3; length: 15; D: TRBD1; DNA: TGTGCCAGCAGCTCAAGACAGGGGTGGTACAATGAGCAGTTCTTC; CDR3: CASSSRQGWYNEQFF
size: .; J: TRBJ2-7; V: TRBV4-3; length: 15; D: TRBD2; DNA: TGCGCCAGCAGCCAAGGGACCGGGACTAGATACGAGCAGTACTTC; CDR3: CASSQGTGTRYEQYF
size: few; J: TRBJ2-1; V: TRBV7-9; length: 15; D: TRBD2; DNA: TGTGCCAGCAGCTTAGTAGGTAGCGGGAGGAGTGAGCAGTTCTTC; CDR3: CASSLVGSGRSEQFF
size: .; J: TRBJ1-4; V: TRBV20-1; length: 13; D: TRBD1; DNA: TGCAGTGCTGACCGGGACAGGGATGAAAAACTGTTTTTT; CDR3: CSADRDRDEKLFF
size: .; J: TRBJ2-5; V: TRBV7-6; length: 14; D: TRBD1; DNA: TGTGCCAGCGACCCGGGACAGGGGTATGAGACCCAGTACTTC; CDR3: CASDPGQGYETQYF
size: few; J: TRBJ2-3; V: TRBV20-1; length: 13; D: TRBD2; DNA: TGCAGTGCTGTTAGGGACTACACAGATACGCAGTATTTT; CDR3: CSAVRDYTDTQYF
size: many; J: TRBJ2-3; V: TRBV7-2; length: 15; D: .; DNA: TGTGCCAGCAGCTTAGCCGGGACTGTCACAGATACGCAGTATTTT; CDR3: CASSLAGTVTDTQYF
size: many; J: TRBJ2-5; V: TRBV7-2; length: 14; D: TRBD1; DNA: TGTGCCAGCAGCTTAAATCAGGGGGCGGAGACCCAGTACTTC; CDR3: CASSLNQGAETQYF
size: few; J: TRBJ1-5; V: TRBV15; length: 17; D: .; DNA: TGTGCCACCAGCAGAGATCGGTCCGCAGTAGGCAATCAGCCCCAGCATTTT; CDR3: CATSRDRSAVGNQPQHF
size: .; J: TRBJ2-1; V: TRBV7-2; length: 14; D: .; DNA: TGTGCCAGCAGCCAAGGGTCGGTGTGCAATGAGCAGTTCTTC; CDR3: CASSQGSVCNEQFF
size: .; J: TRBJ2-2; V: TRBV19; length: 14; D: TRBD1; DNA: TGTGCCAGTAGTGGGGCAGGGGGCACCGGGGAGCTGTTTTTT; CDR3: CASSGAGGTGELFF
size: .; J: TRBJ2-3; V: TRBV4-3; length: 15; D: TRBD1; DNA: TGCGCCAGCAGCCAAGCTGGCACAGGGGAGGATACGCAGTATTTT; CDR3: CASSQAGTGEDTQYF
size: few; J: TRBJ2-2; V: TRBV2; length: 16; D: .; DNA: TGTGCCAGCGTGGGCGACCCCACGGGAGTGACCGGGGAGCTGTTTTTT; CDR3: CASVGDPTGVTGELFF
size: few; J: TRBJ2-1; V: TRBV4-1; length: 17; D: .; DNA: TGCGCCAGCAGCCAAGATGGTCACGGGAGTGTGGGAAATGAGCAGTTCTTC; CDR3: CASSQDGHGSVGNEQFF
size: once; J: TRBJ1-2; V: TRBV28; length: 16; D: TRBD1; DNA: TGTGCCAGCAGGGCGGGACAGGGGGGGATTCTTTATGGCTACACCTTC; CDR3: CASRAGQGGILYGYTF
size: .; J: TRBJ1-2; V: TRBV9; length: 12; D: .; DNA: TGTGCCAGCAGCGCCCCATTAGGAGGCTACACCTTC; CDR3: CASSAPLGGYTF
size: many; J: TRBJ2-3; V: TRBV12-3/TRBV12-4; length: 14; D: .; DNA: TGTGCCAGCAGTCAGTTAGGACAAGCAGATACGCAGTATTTT; CDR3: CASSQLGQADTQYF
size: .; J: TRBJ2-1; V: TRBV6-2/TRBV6-3; length: 16; D: TRBD2; DNA: TGTGCCAGCAGTCTCGGACTAGCGGGAGCTTTGAATGAGCAGTTCTTC; CDR3: CASSLGLAGALNEQFF
size: many; J: TRBJ2-3; V: TRBV7-2; length: 15; D: .; DNA: TGTGCCAGCAGCTTAGACGGGGTCTCCCCAGATACGCAGTATTTT; CDR3: CASSLDGVSPDTQYF
size: .; J: TRBJ2-1; V: TRBV12-3/TRBV12-4; length: 15; D: .; DNA: TGTGCCAGCAGGCCGCATAACCAAAATAGGAATGAGCAGTTCTTC; CDR3: CASRPHNQNRNEQFF
size: few; J: TRBJ1-1; V: TRBV27; length: 13; D: .; DNA: TGTGCCAGCAGTTCAAGGCAAGGGTATGAAGCTTTCTTT; CDR3: CASSSRQGYEAFF
size: once; J: TRBJ2-5; V: TRBV2; length: 15; D: TRBD1; DNA: TGTGCCAGCAGTGAAGGGACAGGGCTACGTGAGACCCAGTACTTC; CDR3: CASSEGTGLRETQYF
size: once; J: TRBJ2-7; V: TRBV15; length: 14; D: .; DNA: TGTGCCACCAGCAGCGCCGGGAACTCCTACGAGCAGTACTTC; CDR3: CATSSAGNSYEQYF
size: .; J: TRBJ1-3; V: TRBV7-9; length: 15; D: .; DNA: TGTGCCAGCAGCCCGAGGGGCAACTCTGGAAACACCATATATTTT; CDR3: CASSPRGNSGNTIYF
size: many; J: TRBJ2-5; V: TRBV7-2; length: 12; D: .; DNA: TGTGCCAGCAGCTTAGCGGCTGAGACCCAGTACTTC; CDR3: CASSLAAETQYF